The entry below gives a single TCR beta chain sequence along with its context. Its antigen is unidentified. This sample is part of a study of chemoradiotherapy in HPV16-positive cancers. Study-wide background: Candidate HPV-specific T-cell clones and common TCR motifs came from functional assays in a couple of HPV16-positive patients.

Regarding the study as a whole: For HPV16-positive patients, expanding HPV-responsive T cells associated with longer recurrence-free survival. During treatment, candidate HPV-specific clones and E7-related motifs expanded in tumor. The functional HPV-specific definition rests on just a couple of HPV16-positive patients.

Between the trimmed V and J ends, which lost 7 bases and 11 bases, there was a span of 17 bases. The CDR3 loop spans 12 amino acids. Germline CDR1 reads SGHTA; CDR2 reads FQGNSA. The repertoire was sequenced with immunoSEQ multiplex PCR; TCRdb's copy has only in-frame clones and lacks some. This sample has about 3,400 clones, with around 90% found just once. This chain uses TRBV7-2 with TRBJ2-5; tentative D call: TRBD2 (6 bases). The sequence was collected from a human donor with HPV-associated anogenital cancer. The sequencing here drew on blood, taken from a patient who underwent chemoradiotherapy. CDR3 sequence: CASKNRDSEQYF. The DNA for the CDR3 is TGTGCCAGCAAAAACCGGGACTCTGAGCAGTACTTC.